The present T cell receptor beta chain was sequenced within a study of neoadjuvant nivolumab and ipilimumab in lung cancer. Some clones are missing from TCRdb's copy, which holds only in-frame ones; the method was immunoSEQ multiplex PCR. The sample carries some 31,000 clones, 92% recorded once. Only one count was recorded for this clone. The germline V gene has CDR1 SGHAT and CDR2 FQNNGV. CDR3 length equals 14 residues. Trimming pared 3 bases from V and 10 bases from J, leaving 16 bases between. The chain uses TRBV11-2 and TRBJ2-1; the D gene is possibly TRBD1 (5 bases). Sample: peripheral blood, taken after neoadjuvant nivolumab, alone or with ipilimumab, at or shortly before surgery. This clonotype was sampled from an adult with non-small cell lung cancer. CDR3 in DNA: TGTGCCAGCAGCTTTGGACACATTACTGAGGAGCAGTTCTTC. This encodes CASSFGHITEEQFF.